This entry is about one T cell receptor (beta chain). Its matching antigen is unknown. The data derive from a study of a mutant IDH1 vaccine in newly diagnosed glioma. Libraries were prepared by immunoSEQ multiplex PCR; TCRdb keeps only in-frame clonotypes and omits some of them. The table lists around 58,000 clones, around 81% of them singletons. Indicated time point: week 5, during vaccination. Alongside topical imiquimod, each dose of vaccine comprised 300 ug of mutant IDH1 20-mer peptide. V lost 5 bases to trimming and J lost 0 bases, with 27 bases between them. This CDR3 has 20 residues. Germline CDR1 reads LNHDA; CDR2 reads SQIVND (reference sequence).

The material was PBMCs, obtained from a glioma patient whose treatment included an IDH1 peptide vaccine. The clonotype comes from a man younger than 40 with glioma. V gene TRBV19 combines with J gene TRBJ2-3, with D unresolved. The DNA of the CDR3 is TGTGCCAGTAGTTTAGCCCGCTCAACCCGAGTCCCTATTAGCACAGATACGCAGTATTTT. It codes for CASSLARSTRVPISTDTQYF.